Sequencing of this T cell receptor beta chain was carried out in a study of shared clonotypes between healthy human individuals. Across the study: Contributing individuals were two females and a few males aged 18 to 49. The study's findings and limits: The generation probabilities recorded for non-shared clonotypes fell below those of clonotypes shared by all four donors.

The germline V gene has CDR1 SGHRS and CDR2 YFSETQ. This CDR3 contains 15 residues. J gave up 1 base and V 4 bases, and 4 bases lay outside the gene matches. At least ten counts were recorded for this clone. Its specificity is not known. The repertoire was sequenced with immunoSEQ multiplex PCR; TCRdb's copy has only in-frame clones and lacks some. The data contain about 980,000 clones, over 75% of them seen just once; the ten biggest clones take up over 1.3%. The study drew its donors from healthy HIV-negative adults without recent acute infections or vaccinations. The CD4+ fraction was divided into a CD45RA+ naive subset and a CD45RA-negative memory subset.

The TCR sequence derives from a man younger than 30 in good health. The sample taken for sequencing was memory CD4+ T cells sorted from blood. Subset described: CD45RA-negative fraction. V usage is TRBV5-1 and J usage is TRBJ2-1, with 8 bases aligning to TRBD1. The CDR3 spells CASSPTGESYNEQFF. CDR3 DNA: TGCGCCAGCAGCCCGACAGGGGAATCCTACAATGAGCAGTTCTTC.